This T cell receptor beta chain was recovered during a study of shared T cell receptors in the human thymus. TCRdb's copy holds only in-frame clones and misses some; the assay was immunoSEQ multiplex PCR. The data show 640,000 or so clones, with 80% to 90% seen just once and roughly 0.0094% held by the top ten. The length of the CDR3 is 15 residues. The germline V and J ends were trimmed by 6 bases and 2 bases, with 13 bases remaining between them. Germline V gene data show CDR1 as MNHEY and CDR2 as SMNVEV (reference sequence). In addition, the sample was reused for a study of human thymus T cells. That study reports: Donation came from healthy Finnish infants having corrective surgery for congenital heart defects. Thymic and blood repertoires seemed to show skewed V and J gene use.

The chain combines TRBV27 with TRBJ2-2; possibly TRBD2 for D (5 bases). Sequencing used thymocytes. This receptor was identified in a boy under two years old with a congenital heart defect. As DNA, the CDR3 is TGTGCCAGCAGAATCGGGGAACCTAACACCGGGGAGCTGTTTTTT. The encoded protein is CASRIGEPNTGELFF.